A selection of T cell receptor beta chains follows, all from one sample in a study of radiation and T cells in renal cell carcinoma. TCRdb keeps only in-frame clones here, not all; method: immunoSEQ multiplex PCR. The data hold about 65,000 clones, with around three quarters observed a single time. Sequenced here: blood, sampled from a patient whose treatment included radiotherapy and nephrectomy. The receptors come from a man aged 55-75 years with renal cell carcinoma. CDR3s include the opening cysteine and the closing phenylalanine or tryptophan. A D gene is named only where the DNA matches it firmly. Not all rows give a size; the values are once, few, many and, for expanded clones, a class.

TRBV6-4,TRBJ1-2,once,NA,CASSDSSGESYGYTF,TGTGCCAGCAGTGACTCCTCGGGGGAGAGCTATGGCTACACCTTC
TRBV7-9,TRBJ2-2,NA,NA,CADTGPQNTGELFF,TGTGCCGATACCGGGCCTCAAAACACCGGGGAGCTGTTTTTT
TRBV5-1,TRBJ2-3,NA,NA,CASSFEPLSTDTQYF,TGCGCCAGCAGCTTCGAACCTCTTAGCACAGATACGCAGTATTTT
TRBV19,TRBJ2-3,NA,TRBD1,CASSTPPGQRSRSDTQYF,TGTGCCAGTAGTACCCCACCGGGACAGCGTAGTCGGTCAGATACGCAGTATTTT
TRBV12-2,TRBJ1-5,NA,NA,CASRFTKLRAIPRQPQHF,TGTGCAAGTCGCTTTACCAAACTGAGGGCCATACCGAGGCAGCCCCAGCATTTT
TRBV25-1,TRBJ2-1,NA,NA,CASSEFNGDNEQFF,TGTGCCAGCAGTGAATTTAATGGCGACAATGAGCAGTTCTTC
TRBV5-1,TRBJ2-3,NA,NA,CASSFPLEGSTDTQYF,TGCGCCAGCAGCTTCCCCCTGGAGGGGAGCACAGATACGCAGTATTTT
TRBV5-1,TRBJ2-3,once,NA,CASSFPSQQAGDTQYF,TGCGCCAGCAGCTTCCCCTCCCAGCAGGCGGGAGATACGCAGTATTTT
TRBV7-2,TRBJ2-5,NA,TRBD2,CASSQGRGEETQYF,TGTGCCAGCAGCCAAGGACGGGGGGAAGAGACCCAGTACTTC
TRBV2,TRBJ2-1,few,TRBD2,CASSAFSTSGGGNEQFF,TGTGCCAGCAGTGCATTCTCGACTAGCGGAGGGGGCAATGAGCAGTTCTTC
TRBV2,TRBJ2-2,NA,TRBD2,CASKKRENTGELFF,TGTGCCAGCAAGAAGCGGGAGAACACCGGGGAGCTGTTTTTT
TRBV19,TRBJ2-1,NA,TRBD2,CASSIYGLAGVGSYNEQFF,TGTGCCAGTAGTATCTACGGACTAGCGGGAGTCGGGTCCTACAATGAGCAGTTCTTC
TRBV9,TRBJ1-1,NA,TRBD1,CASSVDGGQGTEAFF,TGTGCCAGCAGCGTAGATGGGGGACAGGGCACTGAAGCTTTCTTT
TRBV19,TRBJ1-5,few,TRBD1,CASSIDFDRVKSQPQHF,TGTGCCAGTAGTATAGATTTTGACAGGGTGAAGAGTCAGCCCCAGCATTTT
TRBV6-5,TRBJ1-3,NA,NA,CASRPPGGPGNTIYF,TGTGCCAGCAGACCCCCCGGAGGGCCCGGAAACACCATATATTTT
TRBV4-3,TRBJ1-1,NA,NA,CASSQDLAALSGAFF,TGCGCCAGCAGCCAAGATTTGGCAGCCTTGAGCGGGGCTTTCTTT
TRBV9,TRBJ2-2,NA,NA,CASSVEGRAGGELFF,TGTGCCAGCAGCGTAGAAGGTAGGGCTGGCGGGGAGCTGTTTTTT
TRBV7-6,TRBJ1-1,NA,TRBD1,CASSNSRDRGMNTEAFF,TGTGCCAGCAGCAATAGCCGGGACAGGGGAATGAACACTGAAGCTTTCTTT
TRBV6-1,TRBJ1-5,NA,TRBD1,CASSGDRDQPQHF,TGTGCCAGCAGTGGGGACAGGGATCAGCCCCAGCATTTT
TRBV6-1,TRBJ2-7,NA,TRBD2,CASSEVTAGGLSGYEQYF,TGTGCCAGCAGTGAAGTAACAGCGGGGGGCCTCTCGGGCTACGAGCAGTACTTC
TRBV19,TRBJ2-5,NA,NA,CASSSFDSSRETQYF,TGTGCCAGTAGTAGTTTCGACAGTTCCAGAGAGACCCAGTACTTC
TRBV5-1,TRBJ1-2,few,NA,CASSLAPGNDGYTF,TGCGCCAGCAGCTTGGCACCAGGGAATGATGGCTACACCTTC
TRBV7-3,TRBJ2-5,NA,NA,CASPKETQYF,TGTGCCAGCCCTAAGGAGACCCAGTACTTC
TRBV14,TRBJ1-2,NA,TRBD1,CASSQLDRENYGYTF,TGTGCCAGCAGCCAGTTGGACAGGGAGAACTATGGCTACACCTTC
TRBV30,TRBJ1-2,NA,NA,CALSGVNYGYTF,TGTGCCCTCTCCGGGGTTAACTATGGCTACACCTTC
TRBV6-5,TRBJ1-2,NA,TRBD1,CASSYAGDSGYTF,TGTGCCAGCAGTTACGCAGGGGACAGCGGATACACCTTC
TRBV7-2,TRBJ2-1,NA,NA,CASSSWTRGNNEQFF,TGTGCCAGCAGCTCTTGGACTAGGGGGAACAATGAGCAGTTCTTC
TRBV10-1,TRBJ1-1,NA,TRBD1,CASSGTGVTEAFF,TGCGCCAGCAGCGGGACAGGGGTCACTGAAGCTTTCTTT
TRBV19,TRBJ1-2,NA,NA,CASSIAAQGIYGYTF,TGTGCCAGTAGTATAGCGGCCCAGGGAATCTATGGCTACACCTTC
TRBV11-3,TRBJ2-3,NA,NA,CASSLGGADTQYF,TGTGCCAGCAGCTTAGGGGGGGCGGATACGCAGTATTTT
TRBV5-1,TRBJ2-4,NA,NA,CASSPWSRGDIQYF,TGCGCCAGCAGCCCCTGGAGTAGGGGGGACATTCAGTACTTC
TRBV28,TRBJ1-1,NA,NA,CASSSTASEAFF,TGTGCCAGCAGTTCGACAGCTTCTGAAGCTTTCTTT
TRBV7-2,TRBJ2-3,NA,NA,CASSLGGLDTQYF,TGTGCCAGCAGCTTAGGGGGGCTGGATACGCAGTATTTT
TRBV19,TRBJ1-5,NA,NA,CASSPPQGQNNQPQHF,TGTGCCAGTAGTCCGCCGCAGGGACAAAACAATCAGCCCCAGCATTTT
TRBV6-5,TRBJ2-2,NA,NA,CASRDVNTGELFF,TGTGCCAGCCGGGACGTCAACACCGGGGAGCTGTTTTTT
TRBV11-2,TRBJ2-3,NA,NA,CASSLGSLASTDTQYF,TGTGCCAGCAGCTTAGGATCACTAGCTAGCACAGATACGCAGTATTTT
TRBV5-1,TRBJ2-2,once,TRBD2,CASSLAGGPTANTGELFF,TGCGCCAGCAGCTTGGCGGGGGGACCGACCGCGAACACCGGGGAGCTGTTTTTT
TRBV5-1,TRBJ2-7,once,TRBD2,CASSLESGGRVGEQYF,TGCGCCAGCAGCTTGGAAAGCGGGGGGCGGGTTGGAGAGCAGTACTTC
TRBV7-8,TRBJ2-3,once,NA,CASSLGRPSTDTQYF,TGTGCCAGCAGCTTGGGACGGCCTAGCACAGATACGCAGTATTTT
TRBV5-6,TRBJ1-1,NA,NA,CASSLEGWGTEAFF,TGTGCCAGCAGCTTGGAAGGCTGGGGCACTGAAGCTTTCTTT
TRBV10-3,TRBJ2-2,NA,NA,CAIDSAAGELFF,TGTGCCATCGACTCAGCCGCCGGGGAGCTGTTTTTT
TRBV6-1,TRBJ2-1,NA,NA,CASSVRRALGDNEQFF,TGTGCCAGCAGTGTCCGGCGGGCCCTGGGGGACAATGAGCAGTTCTTC
TRBV29-1,TRBJ2-1,NA,NA,CSVEDRSRGNEQFF,TGCAGCGTTGAAGATCGGTCTAGGGGAAATGAGCAGTTCTTC
TRBV7-3,TRBJ2-1,NA,NA,CASSFKGSSYNEQFF,TGTGCCAGCAGTTTCAAGGGGAGCTCCTACAATGAGCAGTTCTTC
TRBV10-2,TRBJ2-3,few,TRBD2,CASRMREHPAAQYF,TGCGCCAGCAGGATGCGGGAGCACCCAGCGGCGCAGTATTTT
TRBV9,TRBJ1-5,few,NA,CASSAGTNNQPQHF,TGTGCCAGCAGCGCCGGGACAAACAATCAGCCCCAGCATTTT
TRBV7-9,TRBJ2-1,NA,NA,CASSLSGIAYNEQFF,TGTGCCAGCAGCTTATCAGGGATTGCCTACAATGAGCAGTTCTTC
TRBV14,TRBJ2-3,NA,TRBD1,CASSQLTGAGDTQYF,TGTGCCAGCAGCCAATTGACAGGGGCTGGAGATACGCAGTATTTT
TRBV4-3,TRBJ1-1,NA,NA,CASSQGERDTEAFF,TGCGCCAGCAGCCAAGGGGAAAGGGACACTGAAGCTTTCTTT
TRBV6-5,TRBJ1-4,once,NA,CASSMTGFSNEKLFF,TGTGCCAGCAGCATGACAGGATTCTCTAATGAAAAACTGTTTTTT
TRBV7-2,TRBJ1-4,NA,NA,CASSLGRTNEKLFF,TGTGCCAGCAGCTTAGGACGAACTAATGAAAAACTGTTTTTT
TRBV7-9,TRBJ2-2,NA,NA,CASSPPTSWNTGELFF,TGTGCCAGCAGCCCACCCACCTCGTGGAACACCGGGGAGCTGTTTTTT
TRBV7-9,TRBJ1-2,NA,TRBD1,CAEGTTGVNSGYTF,TGTGCCGAAGGGACTACAGGGGTAAACTCCGGCTACACCTTC
TRBV9,TRBJ1-2,NA,NA,CASNPGTDYGYTF,TGTGCCAGCAACCCAGGGACCGACTATGGCTACACCTTC
TRBV6-1,TRBJ1-1,NA,TRBD1,CASDRQGDTEAFF,TGTGCCAGCGACCGACAGGGGGACACTGAAGCTTTCTTT
TRBV7-6,TRBJ1-6,NA,NA,CASGGVNSPLHF,TGTGCCAGCGGCGGAGTTAATTCACCCCTCCACTTT
TRBV5-1,TRBJ1-1,NA,NA,CASSISANTEAFF,TGCGCCAGCAGTATTTCGGCGAACACTGAAGCTTTCTTT
TRBV6-6,TRBJ2-2,NA,NA,CASTDRKQDLTGELFF,TGTGCCAGCACCGACAGGAAACAGGACCTTACCGGGGAGCTGTTTTTT